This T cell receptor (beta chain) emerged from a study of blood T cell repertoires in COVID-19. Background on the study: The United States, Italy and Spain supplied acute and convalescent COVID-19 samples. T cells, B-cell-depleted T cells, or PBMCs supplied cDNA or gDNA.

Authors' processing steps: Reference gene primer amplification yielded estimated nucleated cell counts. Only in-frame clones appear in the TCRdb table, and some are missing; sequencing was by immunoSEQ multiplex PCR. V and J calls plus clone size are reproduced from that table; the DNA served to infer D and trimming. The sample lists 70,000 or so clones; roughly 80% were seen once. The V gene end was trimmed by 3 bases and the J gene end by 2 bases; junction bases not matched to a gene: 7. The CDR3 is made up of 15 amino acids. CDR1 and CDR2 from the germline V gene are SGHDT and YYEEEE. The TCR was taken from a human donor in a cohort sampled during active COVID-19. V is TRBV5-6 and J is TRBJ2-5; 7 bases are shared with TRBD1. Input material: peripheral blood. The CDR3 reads CASSWRLQGQETQYF. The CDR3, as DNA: TGTGCCAGCAGCTGGCGCCTACAGGGGCAAGAGACCCAGTACTTC.